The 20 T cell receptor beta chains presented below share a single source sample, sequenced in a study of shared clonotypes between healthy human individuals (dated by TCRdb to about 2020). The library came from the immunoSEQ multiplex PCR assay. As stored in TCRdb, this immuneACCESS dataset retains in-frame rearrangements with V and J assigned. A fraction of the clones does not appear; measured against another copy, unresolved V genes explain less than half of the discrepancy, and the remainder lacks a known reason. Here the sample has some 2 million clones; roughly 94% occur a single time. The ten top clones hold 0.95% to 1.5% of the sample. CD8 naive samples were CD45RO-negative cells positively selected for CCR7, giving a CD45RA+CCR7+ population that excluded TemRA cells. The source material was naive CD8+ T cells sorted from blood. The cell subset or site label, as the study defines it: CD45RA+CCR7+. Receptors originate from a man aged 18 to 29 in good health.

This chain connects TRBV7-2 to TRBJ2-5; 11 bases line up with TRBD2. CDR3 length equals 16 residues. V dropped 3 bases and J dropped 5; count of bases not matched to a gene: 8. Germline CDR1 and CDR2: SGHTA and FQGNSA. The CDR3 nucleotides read TGTGCCAGCAGCTTCATAGCGGGGGGGCGGAATGAGACCCAGTACTTC. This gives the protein CASSFIAGGRNETQYF.

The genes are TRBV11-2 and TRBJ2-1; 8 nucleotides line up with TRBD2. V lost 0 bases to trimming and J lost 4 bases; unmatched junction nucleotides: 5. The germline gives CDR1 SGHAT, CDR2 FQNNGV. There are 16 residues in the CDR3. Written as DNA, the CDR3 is TGTGCCAGCAGCTTAGATCCGGGGGGGACATACAATGAGCAGTTCTTC. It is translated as CASSLDPGGTYNEQFF.

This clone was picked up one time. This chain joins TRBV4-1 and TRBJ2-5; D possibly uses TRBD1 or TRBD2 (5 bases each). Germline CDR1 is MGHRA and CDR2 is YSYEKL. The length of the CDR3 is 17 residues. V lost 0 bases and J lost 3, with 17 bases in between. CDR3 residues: CASSQDILTGAKETQYF. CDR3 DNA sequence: TGCGCCAGCAGCCAAGATATCCTAACCGGGGCGAAAGAGACCCAGTACTTC.

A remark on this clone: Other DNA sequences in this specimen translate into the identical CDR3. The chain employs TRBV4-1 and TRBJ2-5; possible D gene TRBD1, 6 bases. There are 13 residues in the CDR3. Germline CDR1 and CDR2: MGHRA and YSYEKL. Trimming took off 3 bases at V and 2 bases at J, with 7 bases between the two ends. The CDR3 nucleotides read TGCGCCAGCAGCCAGGACAGACAAGAGACCCAGTACTTC. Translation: CASSQDRQETQYF.

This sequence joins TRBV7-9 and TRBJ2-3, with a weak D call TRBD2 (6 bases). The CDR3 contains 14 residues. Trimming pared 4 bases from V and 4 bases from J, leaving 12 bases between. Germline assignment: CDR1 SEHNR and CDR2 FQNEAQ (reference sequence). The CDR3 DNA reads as TGTGCCAGCAGCTCTGGAGGGATACCAGATACGCAGTATTTT. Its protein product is CASSSGGIPDTQYF. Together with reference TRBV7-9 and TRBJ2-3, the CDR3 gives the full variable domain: DTGVSQNPRHKITKRGQNVTFRCDPISEHNRLYWYRQTLGQGPEFLTYFQNEAQLEKSRLLSDRFSAERPKGSFSTLEIQRTEQGDSAMYLCASSSGGIPDTQYFGPGTRLTVL.

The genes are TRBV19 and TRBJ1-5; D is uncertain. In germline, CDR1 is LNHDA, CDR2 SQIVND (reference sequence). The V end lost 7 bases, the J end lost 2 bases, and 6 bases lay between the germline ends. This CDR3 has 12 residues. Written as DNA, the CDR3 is TGTGCCAGTACTACAGGCAATCAGCCCCAGCATTTT. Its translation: CASTTGNQPQHF.

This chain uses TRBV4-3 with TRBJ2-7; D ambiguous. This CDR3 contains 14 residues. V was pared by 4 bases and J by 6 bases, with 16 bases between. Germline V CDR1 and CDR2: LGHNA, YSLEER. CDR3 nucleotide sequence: TGCGCCAGCAGCCCCCAGGCCTCGGGTGGCGAGCAGTACTTC. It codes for CASSPQASGGEQYF.

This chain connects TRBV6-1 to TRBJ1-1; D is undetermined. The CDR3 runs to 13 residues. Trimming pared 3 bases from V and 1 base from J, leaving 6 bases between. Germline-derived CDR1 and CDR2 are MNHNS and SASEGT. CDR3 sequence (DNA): TGTGCCAGCAGTGATCCCTGGAACACTGAAGCTTTCTTT. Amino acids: CASSDPWNTEAFF.

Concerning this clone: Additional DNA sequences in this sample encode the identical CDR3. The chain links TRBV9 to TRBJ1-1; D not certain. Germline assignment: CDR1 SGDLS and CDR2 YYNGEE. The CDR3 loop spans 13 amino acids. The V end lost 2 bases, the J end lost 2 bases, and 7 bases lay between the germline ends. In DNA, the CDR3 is TGTGCCAGCAGCGTCGATCTCAACACTGAAGCTTTCTTT. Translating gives CASSVDLNTEAFF.

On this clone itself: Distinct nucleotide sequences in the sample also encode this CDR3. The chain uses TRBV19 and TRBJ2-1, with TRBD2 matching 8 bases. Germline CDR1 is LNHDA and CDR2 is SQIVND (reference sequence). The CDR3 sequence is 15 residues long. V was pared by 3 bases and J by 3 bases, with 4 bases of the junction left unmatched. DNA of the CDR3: TGTGCCAGTAGTATCGGACTAGCAGGCTACAATGAGCAGTTCTTC. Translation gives CASSIGLAGYNEQFF. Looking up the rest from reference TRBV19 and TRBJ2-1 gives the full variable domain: DGGITQSPKYLFRKEGQNVTLSCEQNLNHDAMYWYRQDPGQGLRLIYYSQIVNDFQKGDIAEGYSVSREKKESFPLTVTSAQKNPTAFYLCASSIGLAGYNEQFFGPGTRLTVL.

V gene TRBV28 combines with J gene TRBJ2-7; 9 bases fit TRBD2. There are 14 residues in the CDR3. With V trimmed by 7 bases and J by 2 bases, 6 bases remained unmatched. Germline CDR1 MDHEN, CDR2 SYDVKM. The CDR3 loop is CASNSLAGPYEQYF. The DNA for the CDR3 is TGTGCCAGCAATTCGCTAGCGGGGCCCTACGAGCAGTACTTC.

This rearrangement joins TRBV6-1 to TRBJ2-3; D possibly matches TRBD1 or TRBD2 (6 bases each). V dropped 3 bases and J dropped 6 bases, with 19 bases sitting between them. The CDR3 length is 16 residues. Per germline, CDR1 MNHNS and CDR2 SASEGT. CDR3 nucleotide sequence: TGTGCCAGCAGTGAGCGTGTCGGGGGCGTAGGGGATACGCAGTATTTT. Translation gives CASSERVGGVGDTQYF.

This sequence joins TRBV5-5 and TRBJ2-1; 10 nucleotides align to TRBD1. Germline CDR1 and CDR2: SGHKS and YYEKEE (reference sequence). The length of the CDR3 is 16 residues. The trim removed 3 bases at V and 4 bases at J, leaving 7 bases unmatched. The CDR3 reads CASSSRQGAPYNEQFF. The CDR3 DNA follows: TGTGCCAGCAGCTCCCGACAGGGGGCGCCTTACAATGAGCAGTTCTTC.

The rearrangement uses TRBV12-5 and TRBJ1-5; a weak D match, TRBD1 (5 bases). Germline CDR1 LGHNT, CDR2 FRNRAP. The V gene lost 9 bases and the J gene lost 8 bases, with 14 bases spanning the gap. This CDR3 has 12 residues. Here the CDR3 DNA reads TGTGCTAGCAGCAGGGCCGGAGAGCCCCAGCATTTT. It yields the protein CASSRAGEPQHF.

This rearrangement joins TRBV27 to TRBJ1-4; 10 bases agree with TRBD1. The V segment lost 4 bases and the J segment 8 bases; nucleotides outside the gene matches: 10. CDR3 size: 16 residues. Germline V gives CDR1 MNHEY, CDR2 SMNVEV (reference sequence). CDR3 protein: CASSSRQGAGEEKLFF. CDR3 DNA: TGTGCCAGCAGTTCGAGACAGGGGGCCGGAGAAGAAAAACTGTTTTTT. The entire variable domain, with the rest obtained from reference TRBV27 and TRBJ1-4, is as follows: EAQVTQNPRYLITVTGKKLTVTCSQNMNHEYMSWYRQDPGLGLRQIYYSMNVEVTDKGDVPEGYKVSRKEKRNFPLILESPSPNQTSLYFCASSSRQGAGEEKLFFGSGTQLSVL.

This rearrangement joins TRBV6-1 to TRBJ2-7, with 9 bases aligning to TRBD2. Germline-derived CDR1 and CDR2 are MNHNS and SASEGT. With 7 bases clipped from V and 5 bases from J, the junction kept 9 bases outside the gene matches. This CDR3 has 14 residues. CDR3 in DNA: TGTGCCAGCATAAATCTAGCGGGGATTGACGAGCAGTACTTC. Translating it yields CASINLAGIDEQYF.

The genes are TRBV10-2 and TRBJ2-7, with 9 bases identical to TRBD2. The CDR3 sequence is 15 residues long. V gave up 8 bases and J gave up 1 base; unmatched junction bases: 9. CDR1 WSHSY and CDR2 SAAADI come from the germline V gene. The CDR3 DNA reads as TGCGCCAGCTCAGAGGGGCGGGGGGGATCCTACGAGCAGTACTTC. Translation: CASSEGRGGSYEQYF.

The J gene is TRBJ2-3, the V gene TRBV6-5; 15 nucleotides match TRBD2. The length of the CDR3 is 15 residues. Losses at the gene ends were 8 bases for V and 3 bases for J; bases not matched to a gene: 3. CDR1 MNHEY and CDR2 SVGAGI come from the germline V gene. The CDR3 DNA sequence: TGTGCCAGCGGGACTAGCGGGGGGCCAACAGATACGCAGTATTTT. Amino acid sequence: CASGTSGGPTDTQYF.

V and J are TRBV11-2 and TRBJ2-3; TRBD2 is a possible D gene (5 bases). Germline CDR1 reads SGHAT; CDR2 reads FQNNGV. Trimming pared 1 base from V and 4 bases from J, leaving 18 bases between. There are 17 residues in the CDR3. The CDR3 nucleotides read TGTGCCAGCAGCTTAGTGTGGGGTAGCGAAGGTGCAGATACGCAGTATTTT. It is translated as CASSLVWGSEGADTQYF.

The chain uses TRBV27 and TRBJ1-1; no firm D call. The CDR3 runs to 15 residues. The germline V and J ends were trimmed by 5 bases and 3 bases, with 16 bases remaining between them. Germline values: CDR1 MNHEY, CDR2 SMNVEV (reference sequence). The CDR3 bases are TGTGCCAGCAGTCTCCAATGGGGAGAGGACACTGAAGCTTTCTTT. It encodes CASSLQWGEDTEAFF.